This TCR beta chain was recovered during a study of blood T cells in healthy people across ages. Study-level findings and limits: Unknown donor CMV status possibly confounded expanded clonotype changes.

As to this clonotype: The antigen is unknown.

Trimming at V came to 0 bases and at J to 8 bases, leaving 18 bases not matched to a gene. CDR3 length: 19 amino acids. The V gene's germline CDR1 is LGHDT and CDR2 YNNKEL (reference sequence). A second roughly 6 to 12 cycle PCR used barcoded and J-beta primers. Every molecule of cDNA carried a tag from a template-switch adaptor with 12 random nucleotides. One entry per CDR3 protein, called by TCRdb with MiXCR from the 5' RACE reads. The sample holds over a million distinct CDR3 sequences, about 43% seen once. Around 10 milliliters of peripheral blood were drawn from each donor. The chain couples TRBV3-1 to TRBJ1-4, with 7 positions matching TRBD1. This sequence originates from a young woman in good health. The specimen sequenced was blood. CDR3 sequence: CASSQEPFRGYNLEEKLFF. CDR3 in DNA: TGTGCCAGCAGCCAAGAACCGTTCAGGGGGTATAACCTGGAGGAAAAACTGTTTTTT.